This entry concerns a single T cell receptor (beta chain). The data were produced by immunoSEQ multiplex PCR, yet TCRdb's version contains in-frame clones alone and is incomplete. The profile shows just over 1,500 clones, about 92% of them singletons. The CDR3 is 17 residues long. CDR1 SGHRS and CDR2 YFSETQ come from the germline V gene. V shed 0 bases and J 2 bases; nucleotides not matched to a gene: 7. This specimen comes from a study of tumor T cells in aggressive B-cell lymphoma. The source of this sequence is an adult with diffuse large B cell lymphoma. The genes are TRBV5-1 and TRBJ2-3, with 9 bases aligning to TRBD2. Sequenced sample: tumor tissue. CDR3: CASSLAARGGYTDTQYF. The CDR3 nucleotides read TGCGCCAGCAGCTTGGCTGCGCGGGGGGGCTACACAGATACGCAGTATTTT.